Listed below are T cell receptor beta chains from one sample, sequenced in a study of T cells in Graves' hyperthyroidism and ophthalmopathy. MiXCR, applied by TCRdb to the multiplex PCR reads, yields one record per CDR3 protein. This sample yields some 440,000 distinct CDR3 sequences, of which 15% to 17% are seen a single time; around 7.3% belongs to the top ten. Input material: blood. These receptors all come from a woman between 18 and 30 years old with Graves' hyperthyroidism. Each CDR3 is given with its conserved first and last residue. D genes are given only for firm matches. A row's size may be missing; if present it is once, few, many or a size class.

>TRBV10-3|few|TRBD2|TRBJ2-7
CAISYSPGTSGGGQYF
TGTGCCATCAGTTACTCCCCCGGGACTAGCGGTGGGGGGCAGTACTTC
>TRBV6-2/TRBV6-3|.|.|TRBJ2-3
CASSLILPNTQYF
TGTGCCAGCAGCCTCATTCTACCTAATACGCAGTATTTT
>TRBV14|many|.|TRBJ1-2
CASSQLTHYGYTF
TGTGCCAGCAGCCAATTAACCCACTATGGCTACACCTTC
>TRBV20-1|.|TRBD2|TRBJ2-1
CSAPSRVAGAYNEQFF
TGCAGTGCCCCGTCCCGGGTGGCGGGAGCTTACAATGAGCAGTTCTTC
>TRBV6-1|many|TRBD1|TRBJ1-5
CASRRQGRGQPQHF
TGTGCCAGCAGAAGACAGGGAAGGGGTCAGCCCCAGCATTTT
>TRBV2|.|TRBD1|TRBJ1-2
CASSYGTGAPSDGYTF
TGTGCCAGCAGCTATGGAACAGGGGCCCCGTCTGATGGCTACACCTTC
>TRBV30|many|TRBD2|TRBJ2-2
CAFERREPGELFF
TGTGCCTTTGAGAGGCGGGAGCCCGGGGAGCTGTTTTTT
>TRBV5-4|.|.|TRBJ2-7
CASSWGPGEQYF
TGTGCCAGCAGCTGGGGACCGGGGGAGCAGTACTTC
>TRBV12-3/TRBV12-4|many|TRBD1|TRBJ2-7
CASRRDRNYEQYF
TGTGCCAGCAGAAGGGACAGGAACTACGAGCAGTACTTC
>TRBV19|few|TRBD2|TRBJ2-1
CASTLAGGHEQFF
TGTGCCAGTACCCTAGCGGGAGGGCACGAGCAGTTCTTC
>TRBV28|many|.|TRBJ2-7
CASSPFSYRASYEQYF
TGTGCCAGCAGTCCTTTTTCCTACAGGGCGTCCTACGAGCAGTACTTC
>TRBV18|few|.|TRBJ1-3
CASSPPRRVAPSISGNTIYF
TGTGCCAGCTCACCACCGCGACGGGTTGCGCCTTCCATCTCTGGAAACACCATATATTTT
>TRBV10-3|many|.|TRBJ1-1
CAISESGGGNEAFF
TGTGCCATCAGTGAGTCCGGGGGGGGGAATGAAGCTTTCTTT
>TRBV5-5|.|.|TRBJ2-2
CASSLARDTVTGELFF
TGTGCCAGCAGCTTGGCCCGGGACACGGTTACCGGGGAGCTGTTTTTT
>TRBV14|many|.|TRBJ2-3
CASSQERRTSDTQYF
TGTGCCAGCAGCCAAGAGCGGAGAACCTCAGATACGCAGTATTTT
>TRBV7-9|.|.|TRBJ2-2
CASSTRHGGEVGELFF
TGTGCCAGCAGTACCCGACATGGGGGAGAGGTCGGGGAGCTGTTTTTT